This T cell receptor beta chain was retrieved from a study of shared clonotypes between healthy human individuals. CDR1 SGHDT and CDR2 YYEEEE come from the germline V gene. The J segment lost 4 bases and the V segment lost 4 bases, leaving 12 bases of the junction unmatched. The CDR3 covers 16 residues. Measured with immunoSEQ multiplex PCR; TCRdb has only the in-frame clones, and not every one. This sample has around 370,000 clones; 90% to 97% occur once, and the top ten carry approximately 0.32%. The genes are TRBV5-6 and TRBJ2-3; 7 positions match TRBD2. This TCR came from a man between 25 and 39 years old in good health. Sequencing was done on a sample of memory CD8+ T cells sorted from blood. This sample's subset: CD45RO+ cells pooled with CCR7-negative TemRA cells. The CDR3 here is CASSILRDYAADTQYF. CDR3 bases: TGTGCCAGCAGCATACTACGGGACTATGCGGCAGATACGCAGTATTTT.